The clone carrying this T cell receptor beta chain was counted only a few times. Its antigen is still unknown. This record comes from a study of OX40 agonist ivuxolimab in advanced cancers. In the study overall: Three individuals attained partial responses, comprising one hepatocellular carcinoma case and two cutaneous melanoma cases.

CDR3 size: 14 residues. The V end lost 7 bases, the J end lost 3 bases, and 13 bases lay between the germline ends. Germline V CDR1 and CDR2: SNHLY, FYNNEI. Sequencing was performed with immunoSEQ multiplex PCR; in TCRdb, only in-frame clones are kept and a portion is missing. This sample has 30,000 to 40,000 clones, with around 90% found just once. General observations from the study: CD8+ T cells (on average) carried more expanded clones than CD4+ T cells. Individuals who were partial responders at 0.1-3.0 mg/kg had clonal expansion that ranked among the lowest. Antigen specificity of clonally expanded peripheral T cells was not established.

The sequenced sample was CD4+ or CD8+ T cells sorted from blood, obtained in a trial of the OX40 agonist ivuxolimab. This receptor was identified in an adult with an advanced solid tumor such as melanoma, head and neck, liver or kidney cancer. The chain carries TRBV2 and TRBJ1-5; D is undetermined. This chain's CDR3 is CASKRVGPNQPQHF. CDR3 DNA: TGTGCCAGCAAGAGGGTAGGTCCCAATCAGCCCCAGCATTTT.